This T cell receptor (beta chain) was observed in a study of T cells in Graves' hyperthyroidism and ophthalmopathy. This clonotype was observed a handful of times. Clinical symptoms, serum thyroxine, TRAb, thyroid ultrasound and orbital computed tomography informed diagnoses. RNA transcripts yielded amplified TCR beta CDR3 regions. Researchers ran a first-round RT-PCR on the TCR CDR3 using the HTBI primer set. TCRdb re-derived calls from the multiplex PCR reads in MiXCR, one entry per CDR3 protein. Among roughly 500,000 distinct CDR3 sequences listed, roughly 45% were seen once. Germline lookup yields CDR1 KGHDR and CDR2 SFDVKD. CDR3 size: 15 residues. Unmatched junction bases numbered 5, after V lost 2 bases and J lost 4 bases.

The origin of this receptor is an adult woman with Graves' disease, either hyperthyroidism or ophthalmopathy (not recorded which). This sequence joins TRBV24-1 and TRBJ2-5, with TRBD1 identical over 8 bases. The specimen was peripheral blood or thyroid tissue (not recorded which). The CDR3 coding sequence is TGTGCCACCAGTGATTCCTCAGGGACAGGAGAGACCCAGTACTTC. Protein: CATSDSSGTGETQYF.